These 15 T cell receptor beta chains originate from one sample sequenced in a study of molecular identifiers for immune sequencing clone quantification. One entry per CDR3 protein, called by TCRdb with MiXCR from the PCR reads. There are 97,000 or so distinct CDR3 sequences in the sample; about 35% occur only once, and roughly 10% lies in the top ten. Sequences were obtained from naive CD8+ T cells from blood, with Jurkat cell RNA spiked in. The subset denotes: FACS-sorted CD8+CD4-CCR7+CD45RA+ naive T cells. These receptors originate from a human donor in good health. Some libraries in this study had Jurkat cell RNA spiked in.

This clonotype was seen ten or more times. The CDR3 loop is CASSLDGSGANVLTF. The CDR3 nucleotides are TGTGCCAGCAGCCTCGACGGCTCGGGGGCCAACGTCCTGACTTTC. The chain carries TRBV7-8 and TRBJ2-6, with unresolved D. The CDR3 length is 15 residues. The germline V gene has CDR1 SGHVS and CDR2 FQNEAQ. V was pared by 5 bases and J by 4 bases, with 12 bases between.

This clonotype was seen a handful of times. CDR3 nucleotide sequence: TGTGCCAGCAGGTTGTCTACGGCAGGGAAAGGAGGGACCCAGTACTTC. It translates to CASRLSTAGKGGTQYF. The J gene is TRBJ2-5, the V gene TRBV28; D assignment may be TRBD1 or TRBD2 (5 bases each). Germline values: CDR1 MDHEN, CDR2 SYDVKM. V dropped 6 bases and J dropped 7 bases, with 24 bases sitting between them. The CDR3 has 16 residues.

The CDR3 bases are TGTGCCAGTAGTATAGCTCAAAGCTCCTACAATGAGCAGTTCTTC. It translates to CASSIAQSSYNEQFF. This rearrangement joins TRBV19 to TRBJ2-1; no firm D call. CDR3 size: 15 residues. Germline assignment: CDR1 LNHDA and CDR2 SQIVND (reference sequence). V shed 1 base and J shed 0 bases, with 7 bases lying between them.

This clonotype showed up many times. The V call is TRBV20-1, the J call TRBJ2-5; 12 nucleotides agree with TRBD2. Unmatched junction bases numbered 12, after V lost 2 bases and J lost 2 bases. Germline CDR1 and CDR2: DFQATT and SNEGSKA (reference sequence). The CDR3 sequence is 18 residues long. The CDR3 protein is CSARPLAGGTNSQETQYF. CDR3 in DNA: TGCAGTGCTAGACCACTAGCGGGAGGAACCAATAGTCAAGAGACCCAGTACTTC.

This clonotype was recorded at least ten times. The chain recombines TRBV4-3 with TRBJ2-7; D remains unclear. In germline, CDR1 is LGHNA, CDR2 YSLEER. CDR3 length: 13 residues. The germline V and J ends were trimmed by 0 bases and 3 bases, with 6 bases remaining between them. CDR3 amino acids: CASSQEVLYEQYF. The CDR3 DNA is TGCGCCAGCAGCCAAGAAGTACTCTACGAGCAGTACTTC.

J is TRBJ1-3 and V is TRBV5-6; D call uncertain. CDR3 length equals 15 residues. Trimming removed 0 bases at V and 2 bases at J, with 9 bases between. Germline-derived CDR1 and CDR2 are SGHDT and YYEEEE. The CDR3 region has the DNA TGTGCCAGCAGCTTGGGGGAGACTCCTGGAAACACCATATATTTT. This codes for CASSLGETPGNTIYF.

The gene calls are TRBV9 and TRBJ2-7; D may be TRBD1 (6 bases). The germline CDR1 and CDR2 sequences are SGDLS and YYNGEE. CDR3 length equals 15 residues. V was clipped by 3 bases and J by 0 bases, with 13 bases between them. In nucleotides, the CDR3 is TGTGCCAGCAGCGGGGAGACAGGAACCTCCTACGAGCAGTACTTC. Translating it yields CASSGETGTSYEQYF.

This clonotype showed up many times. This rearrangement joins TRBV5-1 to TRBJ2-7; 7 nucleotides line up with TRBD2. Germline V gene sequence: CDR1 SGHRS, CDR2 YFSETQ. With V trimmed by 0 bases and J by 7 bases, 13 bases remained unmatched. The CDR3 loop spans 16 amino acids. CDR3 nucleotide sequence: TGCGCCAGCAGCTTGGCCTACGGGACTACTCTCGGGGAGCAGTACTTC. As protein: CASSLAYGTTLGEQYF.

This clonotype was found many times. The chain has TRBV28 and TRBJ1-5, with D perhaps matching TRBD1 (6 bases). The CDR3 is made up of 15 amino acids. The germline V and J ends were trimmed by 5 bases and 3 bases, with 14 bases remaining between them. From germline, CDR1 is MDHEN and CDR2 SYDVKM. As DNA, the CDR3 is TGTGCCAGCAGTCCAAAAGGACAGTACAATCAGCCCCAGCATTTT. Translating gives CASSPKGQYNQPQHF.

The chain couples TRBV6-1 to TRBJ2-1; TRBD1 matches at 7 bases. The ends lost 5 bases at V and 3 bases at J; junction bases unmatched: 13. This CDR3 has 17 amino acids. Germline CDR1 MNHNS, CDR2 SASEGT. The CDR3 nucleotides are TGTGCCAGCAGTCAGTCAATCCGGGACAGCATCTACAATGAGCAGTTCTTC. This encodes CASSQSIRDSIYNEQFF.

This clonotype came up a few times. This rearrangement joins TRBV5-1 to TRBJ1-1, with TRBD1 identical over 10 bases. Germline CDR1 and CDR2: SGHRS and YFSETQ. The CDR3 is 16 residues long. The trim removed 4 bases at V and 0 bases at J, leaving 6 bases unmatched. The CDR3 coding sequence is TGCGCCAGCAGCCCGGACAGGGGGAAGATGAACACTGAAGCTTTCTTT. Encoded protein: CASSPDRGKMNTEAFF. Looking up the rest from reference TRBV5-1 and TRBJ1-1 gives the full variable domain: KAGVTQTPRYLIKTRGQQVTLSCSPISGHRSVSWYQQTPGQGLQFLFEYFSETQRNKGNFPGRFSGRQFSNSRSEMNVSTLELGDSALYLCASSPDRGKMNTEAFFGQGTRLTVV.

This clonotype was detected only a few times. This chain uses TRBV7-8 with TRBJ2-7, with 9 bases matching TRBD1. CDR3 length equals 14 residues. From germline, CDR1 is SGHVS and CDR2 FQNEAQ. V shed 5 bases, J shed 3 bases, and the junction held 5 bases outside the gene matches. CDR3 in amino acids: CASSTDRGLYEQYF. The DNA for the CDR3 is TGTGCCAGCAGCACGGACAGGGGCCTCTACGAGCAGTACTTC.

J is TRBJ1-6 and V is TRBV27, with TRBD1 as a possible D gene (6 bases). With 3 bases removed from V and 11 bases from J, the gap between germline ends came to 14 bases. This CDR3 has 14 residues. Germline CDR1 and CDR2: MNHEY and SMNVEV (reference sequence). The CDR3 protein is CASSFGVGGTPLHF. The CDR3 DNA follows: TGTGCCAGCAGTTTTGGGGTCGGGGGCACACCCCTCCACTTT.

This rearrangement joins TRBV2 to TRBJ2-2, with D perhaps matching TRBD2 (5 bases). V was clipped by 4 bases and J by 6 bases, with 15 bases between them. This CDR3 has 15 residues. CDR1 SNHLY and CDR2 FYNNEI come from the germline V gene. The CDR3 reads CASSASSSRAGELFF. The CDR3 DNA reads as TGTGCCAGCAGTGCTAGCTCCTCGAGGGCCGGGGAGCTGTTTTTT. Full variable domain (remainder filled in from reference TRBV2 and TRBJ2-2): EPEVTQTPSHQVTQMGQEVILRCVPISNHLYFYWYRQILGQKVEFLVSFYNNEISEKSEIFDDQFSVERPDGSNFTLKIRSTKLEDSAMYFCASSASSSRAGELFFGEGSRLTVL.

This clonotype came up a few times. The gene calls are TRBV19 and TRBJ2-1; 7 bases line up with TRBD2. The CDR3 is 15 residues long. The V and J ends lost 5 bases and 2 bases, in that order; junction bases with no gene match: 6. CDR1 LNHDA and CDR2 SQIVND come from the germline V gene (reference sequence). CDR3 nucleotide sequence: TGTGCCAGTAGTCAGAGCGGGATCCCCTACAATGAGCAGTTCTTC. Protein sequence: CASSQSGIPYNEQFF.